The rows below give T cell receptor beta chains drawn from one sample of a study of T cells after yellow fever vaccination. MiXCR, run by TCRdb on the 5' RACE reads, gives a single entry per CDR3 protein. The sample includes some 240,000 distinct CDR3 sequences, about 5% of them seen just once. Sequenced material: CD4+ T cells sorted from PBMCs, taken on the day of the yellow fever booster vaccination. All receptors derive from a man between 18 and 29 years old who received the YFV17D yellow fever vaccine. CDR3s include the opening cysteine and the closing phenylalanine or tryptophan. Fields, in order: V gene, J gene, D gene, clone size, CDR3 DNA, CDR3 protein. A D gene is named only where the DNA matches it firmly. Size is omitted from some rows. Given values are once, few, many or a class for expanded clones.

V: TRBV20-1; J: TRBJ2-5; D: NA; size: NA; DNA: TGCAGTGTCCGGCCCCAGCGGCAAGAGACCCAGTACTTC; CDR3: CSVRPQRQETQYF
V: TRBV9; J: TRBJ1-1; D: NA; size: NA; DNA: TGTGCCAGCAGCGTAGAGGGGGGGCAGCCGACTGAAGCTTTCTTT; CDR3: CASSVEGGQPTEAFF
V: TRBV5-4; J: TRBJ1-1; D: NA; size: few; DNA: TGTGCCAGCAGCCCGGTTGGGGGTTTGAACACTGAAGCTTTCTTT; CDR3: CASSPVGGLNTEAFF
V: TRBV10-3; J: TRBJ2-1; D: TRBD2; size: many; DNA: TGTGCCATCAGTGCGCCTAGCGGGGGACCCTACAATGAGCAGTTCTTC; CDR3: CAISAPSGGPYNEQFF
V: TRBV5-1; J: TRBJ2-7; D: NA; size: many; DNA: TGCGCCAGCAGCCGTTTTAACGAGCAGTACTTC; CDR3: CASSRFNEQYF
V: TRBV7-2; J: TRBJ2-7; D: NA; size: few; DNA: TGTGCCAGCAGCTTTCTCCCGTCCAGGGGCGAGCAGTACTTC; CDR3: CASSFLPSRGEQYF
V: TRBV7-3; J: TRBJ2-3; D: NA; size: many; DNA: TGTGCCAGCAGTCGAGCTGGGGATACGCAGTATTTT; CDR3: CASSRAGDTQYF
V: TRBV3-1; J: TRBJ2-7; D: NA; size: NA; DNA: TGTGCCAGCAGCCAGCGGGCGTCGGCCTACGAGCAGTACTTC; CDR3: CASSQRASAYEQYF
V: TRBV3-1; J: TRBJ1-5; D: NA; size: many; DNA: TGTGCCAGCAGCCAAGATGGAGGGGCTGGGAATCAGCCCCAGCATTTT; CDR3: CASSQDGGAGNQPQHF
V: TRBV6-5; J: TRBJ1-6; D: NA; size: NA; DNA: TGTGCCAGCAGCTCCGGACGGAATAATTCACCCCTCCACTTT; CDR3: CASSSGRNNSPLHF
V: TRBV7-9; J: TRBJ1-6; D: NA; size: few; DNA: TGTGCCAGCAGGCCAAAACAGGGCCTAGATTCACCCCTCCACTTT; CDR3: CASRPKQGLDSPLHF
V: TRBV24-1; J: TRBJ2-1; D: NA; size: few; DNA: TGTGCCACCAGTGATCGCGTTCAGGGTGAGCAGTTCTTC; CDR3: CATSDRVQGEQFF
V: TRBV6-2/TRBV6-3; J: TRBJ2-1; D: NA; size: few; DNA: TGTGCCAGCAGTTACTCTTTTAATGAGCAGTTCTTC; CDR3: CASSYSFNEQFF
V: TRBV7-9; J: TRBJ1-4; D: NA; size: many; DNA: TGTGCCAGCAGCCTAGGAAGGGGCATCGCTAATGAAAAACTGTTTTTT; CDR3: CASSLGRGIANEKLFF
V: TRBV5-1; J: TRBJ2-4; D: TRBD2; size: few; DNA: TGCGCCAGCGCCCTCGAGGGGAGGGGAAACATTCAGTACTTC; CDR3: CASALEGRGNIQYF
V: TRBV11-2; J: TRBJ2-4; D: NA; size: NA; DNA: TGTGCCAGCAGCTGGGGGAACATTCAGTACTTC; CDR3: CASSWGNIQYF
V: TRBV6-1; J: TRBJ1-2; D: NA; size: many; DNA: TGTGCCAGCAGTTTACCCAACTATGGCTACACCTTC; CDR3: CASSLPNYGYTF
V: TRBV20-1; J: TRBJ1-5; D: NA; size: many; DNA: TGCAGTGCTAATCAGGGACTCGGTCAGCCCCAGCATTTT; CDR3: CSANQGLGQPQHF
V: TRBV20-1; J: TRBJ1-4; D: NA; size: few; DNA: TGCAGTGTTCCAGGGTACACTAATGAAAAACTGTTTTTT; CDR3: CSVPGYTNEKLFF
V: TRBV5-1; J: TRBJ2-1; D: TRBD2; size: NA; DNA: TGCGCCAGCAGCTGGGGACTAGCGGGGCTCTACAATGAGCAGTTCTTC; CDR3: CASSWGLAGLYNEQFF
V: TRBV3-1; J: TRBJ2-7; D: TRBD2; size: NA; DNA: TGTGCCAGCAGCGCCAGCGGGGGGGCCCCCTACGAGCAGTACTTC; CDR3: CASSASGGAPYEQYF
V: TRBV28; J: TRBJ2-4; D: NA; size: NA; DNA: TGTGCCAGCAGCCCCCCAGGGCAAAACATTCAGTACTTC; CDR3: CASSPPGQNIQYF
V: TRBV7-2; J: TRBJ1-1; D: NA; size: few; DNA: TGTGCCAGCAGCTTAAGAGGCAGGGAAGCTTTCTTT; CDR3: CASSLRGREAFF
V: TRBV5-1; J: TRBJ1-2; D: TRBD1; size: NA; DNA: TGCGCCAGCAGCCGGACCGGGACAGGGGGCGATGGCTACACCTTC; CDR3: CASSRTGTGGDGYTF
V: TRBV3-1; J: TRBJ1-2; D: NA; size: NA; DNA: TGTGCCAGCAGCCAGGGGTTCGGGCAGGGAAACGTCTATGGCTACACCTTC; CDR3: CASSQGFGQGNVYGYTF
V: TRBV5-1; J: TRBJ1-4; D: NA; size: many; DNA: TGCGCCAGCAGCTCTGGGGCTGCTAATGAAAAACTGTTTTTT; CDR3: CASSSGAANEKLFF
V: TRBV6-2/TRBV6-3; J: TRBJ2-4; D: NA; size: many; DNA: TGTGCCGCGGGCCGGGACATTCAGTACTTC; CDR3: CAAGRDIQYF
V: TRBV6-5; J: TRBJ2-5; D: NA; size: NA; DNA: TGTGCCAGCAGTTACTCTTCGTATGGGTACCAAGAGACCCAGTACTTC; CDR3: CASSYSSYGYQETQYF
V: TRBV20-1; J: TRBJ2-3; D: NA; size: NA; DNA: TGCAGTGCTAGAGCCCCCCCAGGGACAGATACGCAGTATTTT; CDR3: CSARAPPGTDTQYF
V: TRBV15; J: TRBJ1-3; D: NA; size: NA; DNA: TGTGCCACCAGCAGAGATGCGGCGGGCTCTGGAAACACCATATATTTT; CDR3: CATSRDAAGSGNTIYF
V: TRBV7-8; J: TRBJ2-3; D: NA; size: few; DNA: TGTGCTGTAGGTTCAGGGTACCTCGGATCGCAGTATTTT; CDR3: CAVGSGYLGSQYF
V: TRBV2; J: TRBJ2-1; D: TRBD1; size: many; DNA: TGTGCCACCGGAATGACAGGGGCCGCCTACAATGAGCAGTTCTTC; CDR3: CATGMTGAAYNEQFF
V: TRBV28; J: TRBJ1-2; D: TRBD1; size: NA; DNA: TGTGCCAGCAGTATCCGACAGGGAAATAATGGCTACACCTTC; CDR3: CASSIRQGNNGYTF
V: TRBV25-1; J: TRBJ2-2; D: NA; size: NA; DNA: TGTGCCAGCAGTGAAATGTCGGGGGCTAACACCGGGGAGCTGTTTTTT; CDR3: CASSEMSGANTGELFF
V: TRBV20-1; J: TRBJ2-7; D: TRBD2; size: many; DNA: TGCAGTGCTAGAGTATTCGAAGCGGGGGGTCTACCCTACGAGCAGTACTTC; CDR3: CSARVFEAGGLPYEQYF
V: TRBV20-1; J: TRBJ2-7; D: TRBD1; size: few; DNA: TGCAGTGCTATCGGGACAGGGCTCACCTACGAGCAGTACTTC; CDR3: CSAIGTGLTYEQYF
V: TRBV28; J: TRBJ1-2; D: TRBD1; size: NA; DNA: TGTGCCAGCAGACCCGGACAGGTGGCAACTTATGGCTACACCTTC; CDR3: CASRPGQVATYGYTF
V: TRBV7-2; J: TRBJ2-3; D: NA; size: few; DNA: TGTGCCAGCAGCTTAGATGCCAGCACAGATACGCAGTATTTT; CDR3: CASSLDASTDTQYF
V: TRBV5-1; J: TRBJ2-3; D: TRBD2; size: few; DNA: TGCGCCAGCAGGCTAGCGGGGCTTAGCACAGATACGCAGTATTTT; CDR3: CASRLAGLSTDTQYF
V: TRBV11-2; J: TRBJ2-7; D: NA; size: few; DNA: TGTGCCAGCAGCTTAGATAGGGGAGTCGACGAGCAGTACTTC; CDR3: CASSLDRGVDEQYF
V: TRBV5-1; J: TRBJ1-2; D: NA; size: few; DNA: TGCGCCAGCAGCTTGGCCTTGGACAGCTATGGCTACACCTTC; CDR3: CASSLALDSYGYTF
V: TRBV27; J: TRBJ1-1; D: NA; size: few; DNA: TGTGCCAGCAGGACTACCGACAGGAGTGGTGCTTTCTTT; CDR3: CASRTTDRSGAFF
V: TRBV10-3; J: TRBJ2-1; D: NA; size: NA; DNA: TGTGCCATCTCCGGACCGCATCTGGATGAGCAGTTCTTC; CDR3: CAISGPHLDEQFF
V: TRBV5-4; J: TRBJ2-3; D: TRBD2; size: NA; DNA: TGTGCCAGCAGTTTGGCGGGGGGCCCCCAGTATTTT; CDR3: CASSLAGGPQYF
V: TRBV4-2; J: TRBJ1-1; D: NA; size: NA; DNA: TGTGCCAGCAGCCACAGGACAAGTGAAGCTTTCTTT; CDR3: CASSHRTSEAFF
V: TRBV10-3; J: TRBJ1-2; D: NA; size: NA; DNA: TGTGCCATCAGTGAGTCGGGACTCCAAGGGGACACCTTC; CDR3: CAISESGLQGDTF
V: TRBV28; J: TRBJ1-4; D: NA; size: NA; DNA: TGTGCCACCCGAAGGCGGTTATTTAATGAAAAACTGTTTTTT; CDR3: CATRRRLFNEKLFF
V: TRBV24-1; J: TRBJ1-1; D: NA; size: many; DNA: TGTGCCCCAAAAGGGCAGACGGGTGAAGCTTTCTTT; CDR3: CAPKGQTGEAFF
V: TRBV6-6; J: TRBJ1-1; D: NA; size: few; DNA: TGTGCCAGCAGACCGTACAGAAAGAACACTGAAGCTTTCTTT; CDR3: CASRPYRKNTEAFF
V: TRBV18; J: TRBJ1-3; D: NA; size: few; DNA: TGTGCCAGCTCACCTCAGAGTACTGGAAACACCATATATTTT; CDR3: CASSPQSTGNTIYF